The entry below describes one TCR beta chain. The antigen is undetermined. Libraries were prepared by immunoSEQ multiplex PCR; TCRdb keeps only in-frame clonotypes and omits some of them. Of roughly 27,000 clones in the sample, 72% were seen once. The data are from a study of vaccination effects on CD4 cells after COVID-19. Expansion with viral peptide pools was applied to antigen-specific CD4+ T cells by the ViraFEST assay prior to sequencing. When less than 11 days of culture had elapsed, CD4+ T cells were isolated. Neither prior SARS-CoV-2 infection nor positive nucleocapsid antibodies were present in the vaccine recipients. Each culture well received approximately 2 million PBMC. These cells were then cultured in IMDM with 9 to 10 IU/ml IL-2 and roughly 10 ug/ml peptides. Half the medium was swapped for IL-2 medium on days 3 and 7. Germline V CDR1 and CDR2: MGHRA, YSYEKL. The CDR3 length is 17 residues. The trim removed 4 bases at V and 8 bases at J, leaving 17 bases unmatched.

The rearrangement links TRBV4-1 to TRBJ2-1; 7 bases agree with TRBD2. The receptor's source is a human donor who received a COVID-19 vaccine. The material was CD4+ T cells from PBMCs cultured with SARS-CoV-2 spike peptides, obtained before COVID-19 vaccination. DNA of the CDR3: TGCGCCAGCAGCCTACGGGGGGACCCCCTGCTCGCCGATGAGCAGTTCTTC. Its protein product is CASSLRGDPLLADEQFF.